The 18 T cell receptor beta chains below all came from one sample that was sequenced in a study of blood T cell repertoires in COVID-19. This table comes from immunoSEQ multiplex PCR, and its TCRdb copy is limited to in-frame clones, with some not included. The sample holds about 290,000 clones, approximately 86% seen once. The sample consisted of peripheral blood. These TCRs come from a woman between 50 and 59 years old with active or convalescent COVID-19.

The CDR3 coding sequence is TGTGCCAGCAGCTCGGGACAGGGAGTATCCTACGAGCAGTACTTC. As protein: CASSSGQGVSYEQYF. The chain couples TRBV5-5 to TRBJ2-7, with TRBD1 matching over 9 bases. The CDR3 contains 15 residues. J was trimmed by 1 base and V by 3 bases; bases with no gene match: 5. CDR1 is SGHKS, CDR2 YYEKEE, per germline (reference sequence). Looking up the rest from reference TRBV5-5 and TRBJ2-7 gives the full variable domain: DAGVTQSPTHLIKTRGQQVTLRCSPISGHKSVSWYQQVLGQGPQFIFQYYEKEERGRGNFPDRFSARQFPNYSSELNVNALLLGDSALYLCASSSGQGVSYEQYFGPGTRLTVT.

The V call is TRBV7-8, the J call TRBJ2-7; a possible D gene is TRBD2 (6 bases). The CDR3 covers 13 residues. Germline V gene sequence: CDR1 SGHVS, CDR2 FQNEAQ. V shed 4 bases and J shed 3 bases, with 10 bases lying between them. The CDR3 nucleotides are TGTGCCAGCAGCTCCCGCGGGATCTACGAGCAGTACTTC. It is translated as CASSSRGIYEQYF.

This CDR3 reads CASSPRGGALNTEAFF. In nucleotides, the CDR3 is TGTGCCAGCAGCCCCCGGGGGGGGGCGCTGAACACTGAAGCTTTCTTT. The chain employs TRBV9 and TRBJ1-1; maybe TRBD1 (6 bases). V gave up 4 bases and J gave up 0 bases, with 16 bases separating them. Germline V gene data show CDR1 as SGDLS and CDR2 as YYNGEE. This CDR3 spans 16 amino acids.

The chain couples TRBV3-1 (or the pseudogene TRBV3-2) to TRBJ2-3, with D perhaps TRBD2 (6 bases). Trimming left V 4 bases short and J 6 bases short, with 20 bases between. The germline V gene encodes CDR1 LGHDT and CDR2 YNNKEL (reference sequence). This CDR3 spans 16 amino acids. Written as DNA, the CDR3 is TGTGCCAGCAGCCCAAGGCCATCTACGGGGGAGGATACGCAGTATTTT. This sequence encodes CASSPRPSTGEDTQYF.

The rearrangement uses TRBV3-1 (or the pseudogene TRBV3-2) and TRBJ1-3, with no clear D. V lost 8 bases and J lost 3, with 14 bases in between. This CDR3 contains 14 residues. Germline values: CDR1 LGHDT, CDR2 YNNKEL (reference sequence). The CDR3 DNA reads as TGTGCCAGCCGGAAAGACATCTTTGGAAACACCATATATTTT. Residues: CASRKDIFGNTIYF.

The chain is built from TRBV19 and TRBJ1-6; maybe TRBD1 (5 bases). Trimming left V 5 bases short and J 10 bases short, with 24 bases between. Germline CDR1 is LNHDA and CDR2 is SQIVND (reference sequence). CDR3 length: 17 residues. The CDR3 coding sequence is TGTGCCAGTAGTCCCCGGGACCGGGGGTCTGCGGACTCACCCCTCCACTTT. Translated, it gives CASSPRDRGSADSPLHF.

This clone was seen just once. V usage is TRBV3-1 (or the pseudogene TRBV3-2) and J usage is TRBJ1-3, with unresolved D. The germline V gene encodes CDR1 LGHDT and CDR2 YNNKEL (reference sequence). The ends were cut back, 0 bases at V and 10 bases at J, with 10 bases in the middle. The CDR3 consists of 13 residues. The CDR3 sequence: CASSQEVLRTIYF. In nucleotides, the CDR3 is TGTGCCAGCAGCCAAGAGGTTCTTCGGACCATATATTTT.

V gene TRBV15 combines with J gene TRBJ2-5; D might be TRBD2 (6 bases). The CDR3 totals 17 residues. V was clipped by 0 bases and J by 5 bases, with 19 bases between them. CDR1 and CDR2 from the germline V gene are LNHNV and YYDKDF (reference sequence). The CDR3 sequence: CATSRDSIEEGLETQYF. CDR3 coding DNA: TGTGCCACCAGCAGAGATTCGATAGAGGAGGGACTGGAGACCCAGTACTTC.

The count of this clone is one. The chain combines TRBV29-1 with TRBJ2-3; 8 nucleotides line up with TRBD2. The CDR3 has 14 residues. The germline CDR1 and CDR2 sequences are SQVTM and ANQGSEA. V shed 7 bases, J shed 2 bases, and the junction held 8 bases outside the gene matches. CDR3 residues: CSAAGGANTDTQYF. The CDR3 DNA is TGCAGCGCGGCGGGAGGAGCAAACACAGATACGCAGTATTTT.

The chain links TRBV7-2 to TRBJ1-1, with D possibly matching TRBD1 (6 bases). The CDR3 covers 14 residues. The germline V and J ends were trimmed by 3 bases and 4 bases, with 12 bases remaining between them. Germline V gene lookup returns CDR1 SGHTA and CDR2 FQGNSA. CDR3 sequence (DNA): TGTGCCAGCAGCTTTCAACAGGGTAGCACTGAAGCTTTCTTT. It is translated as CASSFQQGSTEAFF.

The genes are TRBV7-6 and TRBJ1-3; possibly TRBD1 for D (6 bases). The CDR3 is 15 residues long. V shed 2 bases and J shed 4 bases, with 12 bases lying between them. The germline V gene has CDR1 SGHVS and CDR2 FNYEAQ. The CDR3 coding sequence is TGTGCCAGCAGCTTACTAACCGGACAGGGAAACACCATATATTTT. It codes for CASSLLTGQGNTIYF.

This chain uses TRBV11-2 with TRBJ2-3, with TRBD1 as a possible D gene (6 bases). This CDR3 is built from 17 residues. V was cut by 6 bases and J by 5 bases, with 24 bases left in between. Per the germline V gene, CDR1 is SGHAT and CDR2 is FQNNGV. The CDR3 DNA reads TGTGCCAGCAGTTCAATTAGGGGGAGAGGTAGGGAAGATACGCAGTATTTT. Its translation is CASSSIRGRGREDTQYF.

The chain is built from TRBV10-2 and TRBJ2-1, with 8 bases fitting TRBD1. Per germline, CDR1 WSHSY and CDR2 SAAADI. This CDR3 is built from 14 residues. The junction had 15 bases not matched to a gene; V was cut back by 6 bases and J by 14 bases. Here the CDR3 DNA reads TGCGCCAGCAGGCAGGGGGCATGGGACGGCGTCGAGTTCTTC. It translates to CASRQGAWDGVEFF.

V gene TRBV27 combines with J gene TRBJ2-7, with a tentative D call TRBD2 (5 bases). Germline V lookup: CDR1 MNHEY, CDR2 SMNVEV (reference sequence). The CDR3 is made up of 12 amino acids. Deletions cut 9 bases from V and 2 bases from J, with 11 bases between. The CDR3: CASSRETYEQYF. The CDR3 DNA reads TGTGCCAGTTCGAGGGAAACCTACGAGCAGTACTTC.

J is TRBJ1-2 and V is TRBV27, with D possibly being TRBD1 (6 bases). The CDR3 runs to 16 residues. V lost 1 base to trimming and J lost 6 bases, with 18 bases between them. CDR1 and CDR2 from the germline V gene are MNHEY and SMNVEV (reference sequence). This CDR3 reads CASSLLSGETGDGYTF. CDR3 coding DNA: TGTGCCAGCAGTTTATTATCAGGGGAAACGGGCGATGGCTACACCTTC.

For the CDR3, the DNA is TGTGCCACCTGGCCCGGGGATCGCGAGCAGTACTTC. It encodes CATWPGDREQYF. The chain employs TRBV28 and TRBJ2-7, with D maybe TRBD2 (5 bases). Trimming took 10 bases from V and 6 from J, leaving 16 bases between them. Germline V gives CDR1 MDHEN, CDR2 SYDVKM. The CDR3 is made up of 12 amino acids.

This clone has just a few counts. V gene TRBV7-9 combines with J gene TRBJ1-1, with 7 bases that match TRBD1. The J segment lost 3 bases and the V segment lost 4 bases, leaving 5 bases of the junction unmatched. Germline CDR1 SEHNR, CDR2 FQNEAQ (reference sequence). This CDR3 spans 14 amino acids. The CDR3 protein is CASSSGQRDTEAFF. In DNA, the CDR3 is TGTGCCAGCAGCTCGGGACAGAGGGACACTGAAGCTTTCTTT. Based on the CDR3 plus reference TRBV7-9 and TRBJ1-1, the full variable domain is DTGVSQNPRHKITKRGQNVTFRCDPISEHNRLYWYRQTLGQGPEFLTYFQNEAQLEKSRLLSDRFSAERPKGSFSTLEIQRTEQGDSAMYLCASSSGQRDTEAFFGQGTRLTVV.

This chain connects TRBV10-3 to TRBJ1-2, with D possibly matching TRBD1 (6 bases). From germline, CDR1 is ENHRY and CDR2 SYGVKD. The CDR3 runs to 14 residues. V shed 11 bases and J shed 8 bases, with 24 bases lying between them. Here the CDR3 reads CAFKGDTTIEGYTF. The CDR3 bases are TGTGCCTTTAAGGGGGACACGACAATAGAAGGCTACACCTTC.